This T cell receptor beta chain was observed in a study of blood T cell repertoires in COVID-19. Using immunoSEQ multiplex PCR, the repertoire was profiled, and TCRdb retains in-frame clones only, with some absent. The sample lists 250,000 to 300,000 clones, almost 90% seen once, with approximately 10% in the top ten. Germline values: CDR1 MNHEY, CDR2 SVGEGT. Trimming removed 5 bases from V and 4 bases from J, with 6 bases in between. The CDR3 covers 11 residues. The gene calls are TRBV6-2 or TRBV6-3 and TRBJ2-7; D is ambiguous. Sequencing used peripheral blood. The receptor comes from a woman in her twenties or thirties with COVID-19, enrolled during active disease. In DNA, the CDR3 is TGTGCCAGCAGTCACAAGTACGAGCAGTACTTC. This translates into CASSHKYEQYF.